Below are 6 T cell receptor beta chains sequenced from a single sample in a study of blood T cell repertoires in COVID-19. Profiling relied on immunoSEQ multiplex PCR, and the TCRdb table lists in-frame clones only, not all of them. The data show 200,000 to 250,000 clones, 87% seen once. The sequenced material came from peripheral blood. These receptors all stem from a young woman who had recovered from COVID-19.

The count of this clone is one. The V call is TRBV7-9, the J call TRBJ2-5; D perhaps matches TRBD2 (5 bases). The V and J ends lost 1 base and 5 bases respectively, with 20 bases between them. This CDR3 spans 17 amino acids. Germline CDR1 reads SEHNR; CDR2 reads FQNEAQ (reference sequence). In nucleotides, the CDR3 is TGTGCCAGCAGCTTAGGGACTGGGAATCGGAAAGTGGAGACCCAGTACTTC. Translating gives CASSLGTGNRKVETQYF.

This clone occurred once. The rearrangement links TRBV25-1 to TRBJ1-4, with 8 bases matching TRBD1. The CDR3 covers 15 residues. Losses at the gene ends were 4 bases for V and 4 bases for J; bases not matched to a gene: 5. Looked up from germline, CDR1 is MGHDK and CDR2 is SYGVNS. As DNA, the CDR3 is TGTGCCAGCAGTGCAGGGGGCAGGGGTAATGAAAAACTGTTTTTT. Encoded protein: CASSAGGRGNEKLFF.

This chain joins TRBV3-1 (or the pseudogene TRBV3-2) and TRBJ2-7, with TRBD1 matching 11 bases. CDR3 size: 15 residues. The germline CDR1 and CDR2 sequences are LGHDT and YNNKEL (reference sequence). Trimming took 5 bases from V and 3 from J; bases not matched to a gene: 6. CDR3 DNA sequence: TGTGCCAGCAGCTTAACCGGGACAGGGGGCTACGAGCAGTACTTC. It yields the protein CASSLTGTGGYEQYF.

This clone was detected only a few times. J is TRBJ2-7 and V is TRBV7-3; 10 bases agree with TRBD2. Germline V gene data show CDR1 as SGHTA and CDR2 as FQGTGA. The CDR3 loop spans 15 amino acids. V trimming: 2 bases; J trimming: 4 bases; junction bases outside the gene matches: 5. This chain's CDR3 is CASSLRRTSGYEQYF. The CDR3 DNA follows: TGTGCCAGCAGCTTACGCCGGACTAGCGGATACGAGCAGTACTTC.

The chain recombines TRBV13 with TRBJ1-1; possibly TRBD1 for D (5 bases). CDR3 length: 13 residues. The germline V gene has CDR1 PRHDT and CDR2 FYEKMQ (reference sequence). The germline V and J ends were trimmed by 5 bases and 1 base, with 8 bases remaining between them. This CDR3 is CASSAGWNTEAFF. The CDR3 region has the DNA TGTGCCAGCAGCGCAGGGTGGAACACTGAAGCTTTCTTT.

The chain joins TRBV5-1 to TRBJ2-5; the match to TRBD1 covers 11 bases. V shed 8 bases, J shed 2 bases, and the junction held 2 bases outside the gene matches. Per the germline V gene, CDR1 is SGHRS and CDR2 is YFSETQ. This CDR3 contains 13 residues. The CDR3 bases are TGCGCCAGTAGGGACAGGGGGCAAGAGACCCAGTACTTC. This codes for CASRDRGQETQYF.